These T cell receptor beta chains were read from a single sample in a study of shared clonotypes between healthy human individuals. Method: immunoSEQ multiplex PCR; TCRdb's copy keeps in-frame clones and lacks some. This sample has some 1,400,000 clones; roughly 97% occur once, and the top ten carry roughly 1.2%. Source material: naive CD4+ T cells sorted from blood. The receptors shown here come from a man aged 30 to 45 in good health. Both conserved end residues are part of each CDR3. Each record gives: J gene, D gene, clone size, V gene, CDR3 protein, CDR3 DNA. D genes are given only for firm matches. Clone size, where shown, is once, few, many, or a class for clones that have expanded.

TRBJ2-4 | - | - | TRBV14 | CASSQEVWGGGAKNIQYF | TGTGCCAGCAGCCAAGAAGTGTGGGGGGGCGGTGCCAAAAACATTCAGTACTTC
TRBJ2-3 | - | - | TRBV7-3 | CASSWGTSTDTQYF | TGTGCCAGCAGCTGGGGGACTAGCACAGATACGCAGTATTTT
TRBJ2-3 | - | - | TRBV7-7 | CASSLGRGTPREYGADTQYF | TGTGCCAGCAGCTTAGGAAGAGGGACACCGCGGGAGTATGGCGCAGATACGCAGTATTTT
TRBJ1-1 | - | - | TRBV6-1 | CASSESPEAFF | TGTGCCAGCAGTGAGAGCCCCGAAGCTTTCTTT
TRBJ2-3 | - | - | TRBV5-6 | CASSSSTDTQYF | TGTGCCAGCAGCTCCTCCACAGATACGCAGTATTTT
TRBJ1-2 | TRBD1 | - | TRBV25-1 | CASSAYPPGQTKEGYTF | TGTGCCAGCAGCGCCTATCCCCCGGGACAGACAAAGGAGGGCTACACCTTC
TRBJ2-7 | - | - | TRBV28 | CASSLGGAYPYEQYF | TGTGCCAGCAGTTTAGGGGGGGCGTACCCCTACGAGCAGTACTTC
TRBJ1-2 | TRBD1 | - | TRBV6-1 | CASSEDFRQGAGGYTF | TGTGCCAGCAGTGAAGACTTCCGGCAGGGGGCTGGTGGCTACACCTTC
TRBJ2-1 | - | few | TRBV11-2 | CASSLVPAQGEQFF | TGTGCCAGCAGCTTAGTTCCCGCGCAAGGAGAGCAGTTCTTC
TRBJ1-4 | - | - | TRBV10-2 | CATREGWDEKLFF | TGCGCCACCAGGGAGGGGTGGGATGAAAAACTGTTTTTT
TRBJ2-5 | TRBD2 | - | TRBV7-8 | CASSILAGATQYF | TGTGCCAGCAGCATACTAGCGGGAGCTACCCAGTACTTC
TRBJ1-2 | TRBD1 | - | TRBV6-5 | CASSSRTGGYGYTF | TGTGCCAGCAGTTCCCGGACAGGGGGCTATGGCTACACCTTC
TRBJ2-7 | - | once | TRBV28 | CATPGMWDEQYF | TGTGCCACTCCGGGGATGTGGGACGAGCAGTACTTC
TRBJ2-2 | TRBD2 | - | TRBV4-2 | CASSQDGTLAGGPPGELFF | TGTGCCAGCAGCCAAGACGGGACCTTAGCGGGAGGGCCCCCCGGGGAGCTGTTTTTT
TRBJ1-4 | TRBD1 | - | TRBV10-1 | CASSESRTGLNEKLFF | TGCGCCAGCAGTGAGTCTAGGACAGGCCTTAATGAAAAACTGTTTTTT
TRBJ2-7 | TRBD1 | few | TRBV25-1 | CASSKSLGTGSYEQYF | TGTGCCAGCAGCAAAAGTCTCGGGACAGGCTCCTACGAGCAGTACTTC
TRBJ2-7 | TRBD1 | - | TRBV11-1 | CASDPGQSFYEQYF | TGTGCCAGCGATCCGGGACAGAGTTTCTACGAGCAGTACTTC
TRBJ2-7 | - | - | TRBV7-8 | CASSSRTLARPSYEQYF | TGTGCCAGCAGTTCGCGGACGTTAGCACGTCCCTCCTACGAGCAGTACTTC
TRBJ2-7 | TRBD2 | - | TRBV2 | CASSEGLRTGEQYF | TGTGCCAGCAGTGAGGGACTACGAACGGGCGAGCAGTACTTC
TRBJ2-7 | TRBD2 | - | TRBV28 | CASSPLRLAGGPLINYEQYF | TGTGCCAGCAGTCCACTACGACTAGCGGGAGGGCCTCTTATTAACTACGAGCAGTACTTC
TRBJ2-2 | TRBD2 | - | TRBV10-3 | CAISDGLAGGGTGELFF | TGTGCCATCAGCGATGGACTAGCGGGAGGTGGGACCGGGGAGCTGTTTTTT
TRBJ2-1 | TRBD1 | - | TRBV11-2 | CASSKIPDRVTYNEQFF | TGTGCCAGCAGCAAAATCCCCGACAGGGTGACTTACAATGAGCAGTTCTTC
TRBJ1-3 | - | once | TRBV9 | CASSVTEGPGNTIYF | TGTGCCAGCAGCGTAACCGAAGGCCCTGGAAACACCATATATTTT
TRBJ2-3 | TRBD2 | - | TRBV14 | CASSQWTSGSSTDTQYF | TGTGCCAGCAGCCAGTGGACTAGCGGGAGCAGCACAGATACGCAGTATTTT
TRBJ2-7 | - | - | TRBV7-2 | CASRRLTGEQYF | TGTGCCAGCCGACGATTAACTGGAGAGCAGTACTTC
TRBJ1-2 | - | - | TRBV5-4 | CASSLDTLTGNYGYTF | TGTGCCAGCAGCTTGGATACTCTTACAGGGAACTATGGCTACACCTTC
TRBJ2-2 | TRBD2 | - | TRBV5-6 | CASSLENLAAHTGELFF | TGTGCCAGCAGCTTAGAAAACCTAGCGGCGCACACCGGGGAGCTGTTTTTT
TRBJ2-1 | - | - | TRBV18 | CASSPPASHSKLYNEQFF | TGTGCCAGCTCACCACCCGCTAGTCACAGCAAATTATACAATGAGCAGTTCTTC
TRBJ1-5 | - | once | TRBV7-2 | CASSLGSLLIQPQHF | TGTGCCAGCAGCTTAGGCTCCTTGTTGATTCAGCCCCAGCATTTT
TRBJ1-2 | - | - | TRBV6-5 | CASSYTRRWNYGYTF | TGTGCCAGCAGTTATACGAGGAGATGGAACTATGGCTACACCTTC
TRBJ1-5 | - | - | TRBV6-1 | CASTLRAINQPQHF | TGTGCCAGCACCCTTCGAGCTATTAATCAGCCCCAGCATTTT
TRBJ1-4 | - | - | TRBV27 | CASSNYRQDGFEKLFF | TGTGCCAGCAGTAATTACAGACAGGATGGTTTTGAAAAACTGTTTTTT
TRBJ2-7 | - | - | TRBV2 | CATGLVSYEQYF | TGTGCCACTGGACTGGTAAGCTACGAGCAGTACTTC
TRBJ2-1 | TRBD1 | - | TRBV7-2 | CASSLGVYGTGGRVNEQFF | TGTGCCAGCAGCTTAGGCGTTTACGGGACAGGGGGCAGGGTGAATGAGCAGTTCTTC
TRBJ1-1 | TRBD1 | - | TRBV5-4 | CASSDGGGTVNTEAFF | TGTGCCAGCAGCGACGGAGGGGGGACAGTGAACACTGAAGCTTTCTTT
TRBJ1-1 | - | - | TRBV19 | CATGSAGRSEAFF | TGTGCCACCGGATCTGCAGGGAGATCTGAAGCTTTCTTT
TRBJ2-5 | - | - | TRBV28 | CASKKGQETQYF | TGTGCCAGCAAAAAGGGGCAAGAGACCCAGTACTTC
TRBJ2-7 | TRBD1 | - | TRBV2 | CASDRDYEQYF | TGTGCCAGTGACAGGGACTACGAGCAGTACTTC
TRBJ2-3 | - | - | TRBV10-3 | CAIAGPPGTQYF | TGTGCCATCGCCGGGCCTCCGGGTACGCAGTATTTT
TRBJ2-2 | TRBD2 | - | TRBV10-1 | CASSSPSGTTGELFF | TGCGCCAGCAGTTCCCCTAGCGGGACCACCGGGGAGCTGTTTTTT
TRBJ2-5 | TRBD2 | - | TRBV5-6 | CASSFSGAQETQYF | TGTGCCAGCAGCTTTAGCGGGGCCCAAGAGACCCAGTACTTC
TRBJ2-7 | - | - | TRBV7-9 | CASNRDKASYEQYF | TGTGCCAGCAACCGGGACAAGGCCTCCTACGAGCAGTACTTC
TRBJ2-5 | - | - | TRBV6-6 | CATQSHEQETQYF | TGTGCCACCCAATCCCACGAACAAGAGACCCAGTACTTC
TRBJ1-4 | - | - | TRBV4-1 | CASSQSLGAGEKLFF | TGCGCCAGCAGCCAATCCCTAGGGGCAGGAGAAAAACTGTTTTTT
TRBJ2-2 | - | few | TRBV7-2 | CASSLYRSTGELFF | TGTGCCAGCAGCTTATACCGAAGCACCGGGGAGCTGTTTTTT
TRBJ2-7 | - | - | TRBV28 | CASSSGRQGRPYEQYF | TGTGCCAGCAGTTCTGGGAGGCAGGGGAGGCCCTACGAGCAGTACTTC
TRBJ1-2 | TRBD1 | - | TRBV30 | CAWSLQTGLVDGYTF | TGTGCCTGGAGTCTGCAGACAGGGTTGGTGGATGGCTACACCTTC
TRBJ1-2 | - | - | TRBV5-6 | CASSLLAAKPYGYTF | TGTGCCAGCAGCTTGTTGGCAGCGAAGCCCTATGGCTACACCTTC
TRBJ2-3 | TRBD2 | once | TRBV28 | CASSSSGRSTDTQYF | TGTGCCAGCAGCTCTAGCGGGAGGTCTACAGATACGCAGTATTTT
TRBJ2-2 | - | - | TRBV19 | CASSPRGKNTGELFF | TGTGCCAGTAGTCCTCGAGGGAAGAACACCGGGGAGCTGTTTTTT